Listed below are T cell receptor beta chains from one sample, sequenced in a study of T cell changes during pregnancy in multiple sclerosis. Measured with immunoSEQ multiplex PCR; TCRdb has only the in-frame clones, and not every one. The table includes 70,000 to 100,000 clones, just over 90% detected once. Sample: peripheral blood, taken in the third trimester of pregnancy. Receptors were obtained from a female donor in good health, enrolled as a control in a pregnancy study. The CDR3 runs from the conserved cysteine through the conserved F or W. D genes are given only for firm matches. Not every row has a clone size; where given, it reads once, few, many or a size class.

CDR3 DNA	CDR3 protein	J gene	clone size	D gene	V gene
TGTGCCAGCAGTTACGTTGGGGGACTCTATAATTCACCCCTCCACTTT	CASSYVGGLYNSPLHF	TRBJ1-6	NA	NA	TRBV6-5
TGTGCCAGCTCACCCACCCCGGGGGACGGTGAGCAGTTCTTC	CASSPTPGDGEQFF	TRBJ2-1	NA	NA	TRBV18
TGTGCCAGCAGCTTGAGGAGCGGGATCTACGAGCAGTACTTC	CASSLRSGIYEQYF	TRBJ2-7	NA	TRBD2	TRBV28
TGTGCCAGTAGTGATACAGGGGGTGACACTGAAGCTTTCTTT	CASSDTGGDTEAFF	TRBJ1-1	NA	TRBD1	TRBV19
TGTGCCAGCAGCACTAGCGGGAGAACCTACAATGAGCAGTTCTTC	CASSTSGRTYNEQFF	TRBJ2-1	once	TRBD2	TRBV2
TGTGCCAGCTTCGCCCAGGGGAGTTACAATGAGCAGTTCTTC	CASFAQGSYNEQFF	TRBJ2-1	NA	NA	TRBV2
TGCAGCGTTGTTGGGCAGGGGGCATTCAATGAGCAGTTCTTC	CSVVGQGAFNEQFF	TRBJ2-1	NA	TRBD1	TRBV29-1
TGTGCCAGCAACCCAGGGAGCGGGAGGTCAGAGACCCAGTACTTC	CASNPGSGRSETQYF	TRBJ2-5	NA	TRBD2	TRBV9
TGTGCCAGCAGCCCCCGGGGTTTAGCGGGATCCTACGAGCAGTACTTC	CASSPRGLAGSYEQYF	TRBJ2-7	NA	TRBD2	TRBV5-8
TGTGCCAGCACCGTGTCCAATGAAAAACTGTTTTTT	CASTVSNEKLFF	TRBJ1-4	NA	NA	TRBV2
TGTGCCAGCAGCTGGACAGGGAACACCGGGGAGCTGTTTTTT	CASSWTGNTGELFF	TRBJ2-2	NA	TRBD1	TRBV5-4
TGCGCCAGCAGCTTGGCCTGGCGGGAGGGGGATACGCAGTATTTT	CASSLAWREGDTQYF	TRBJ2-3	NA	TRBD2	TRBV5-1
TGTGCCAGCAGCTCTCATGATAGCGAGAGCTTCTCCTACAATGAGCAGTTCTTC	CASSSHDSESFSYNEQFF	TRBJ2-1	NA	NA	TRBV7-6
TGTGCCAGCAGTTTATCATTGGGGACAAACACCGGGGAGCTGTTTTTT	CASSLSLGTNTGELFF	TRBJ2-2	NA	NA	TRBV27
TGTGCCAGTAGAACCACAGGGGCTGGTACCGGGGAGCTGTTTTTT	CASRTTGAGTGELFF	TRBJ2-2	NA	TRBD1	TRBV19
TGTGCCAGCAGTTATCAGAGAGGTCCCAATGAGCAGTTCTTC	CASSYQRGPNEQFF	TRBJ2-1	NA	NA	TRBV6-7
TGCGCCAGCAGCTTGGGTTTCGGGGGAGACAATGAGCAGTTCTTC	CASSLGFGGDNEQFF	TRBJ2-1	NA	NA	TRBV5-1
TGTGCCAGCAGAGTAGCGGGAGGCCCGTTCTACGAGCAGTACTTC	CASRVAGGPFYEQYF	TRBJ2-7	NA	TRBD2	TRBV27
TGTGCCAGCAATCACGGGTTCGGGGGGGCCAACGTCCTGACTTTC	CASNHGFGGANVLTF	TRBJ2-6	NA	NA	TRBV28
TGTGCCTGGATAGAGAGGATGCCCGGGGAGCTGTTTTTT	CAWIERMPGELFF	TRBJ2-2	NA	NA	TRBV30
TGTGCCAGTAGTCAAGCTCTAGCGTTTAGACAAGAGACCCAGTACTTC	CASSQALAFRQETQYF	TRBJ2-5	NA	NA	TRBV19
TGTGCCACCAGCCAGGGGGCGCGATACGAGCAGTACTTC	CATSQGARYEQYF	TRBJ2-7	NA	TRBD1	TRBV15
TGTGCCAGCAGTGAAGGGCGACTAGCGGGTATCACCGGGGAGCTGTTTTTT	CASSEGRLAGITGELFF	TRBJ2-2	once	TRBD2	TRBV2
TGTGCCAGCAGCGGGGACAGCAACACTGAAGCTTTCTTT	CASSGDSNTEAFF	TRBJ1-1	NA	TRBD1	TRBV2
TGTGCCAGCATGAGGGGGGGTTCCGAGACCCAGTACTTC	CASMRGGSETQYF	TRBJ2-5	NA	NA	TRBV25-1
TGTGCCACCAGTTTGCGTGGGAGTGCGGTTCCAGATACGCAGTATTTT	CATSLRGSAVPDTQYF	TRBJ2-3	NA	NA	TRBV15
TGCAGCGTTGAACTAGCGACAGGGGGCAATTCCGGGGAGCTGTTTTTT	CSVELATGGNSGELFF	TRBJ2-2	NA	TRBD1	TRBV29-1
TGTGCCAGCAGACGAACCGCGGGAGGGCCTCAGAATGAGCAGTTCTTC	CASRRTAGGPQNEQFF	TRBJ2-1	NA	TRBD2	TRBV6-6
TGCGCCAGCAGCTTTTCAGGGCAGGGGGCATACAATGAGCAGTTCTTC	CASSFSGQGAYNEQFF	TRBJ2-1	NA	TRBD1	TRBV5-1
TGTGCCAGCAGTGGGACAGACACCGGGGAGCTGTTTTTT	CASSGTDTGELFF	TRBJ2-2	NA	NA	TRBV6-4
TGTGCCAGCAGCCGATTGACAGGTAGCAATCAGCCCCAGCATTTT	CASSRLTGSNQPQHF	TRBJ1-5	NA	NA	TRBV16
TGTGCCAGCAGCAAAACAAACCATTTGATCTACGAGCAGTACTTC	CASSKTNHLIYEQYF	TRBJ2-7	NA	NA	TRBV21-1
TGTGCCAGCATCTCGGGGACAACTAATGAAAAACTGTTTTTT	CASISGTTNEKLFF	TRBJ1-4	NA	NA	TRBV27
TGTGCCAGCAGCACGGACAGGGGGCCACCTCTTAGCACAGATACGCAGTATTTT	CASSTDRGPPLSTDTQYF	TRBJ2-3	NA	TRBD1	TRBV5-4
TGTGCCAGCCACGGACAGACCACAGATACGCAGTATTTT	CASHGQTTDTQYF	TRBJ2-3	NA	NA	TRBV28
TGTGCCAGCAGTGGCTCCAAGACTTTTCCCTACGAGCAGTACTTC	CASSGSKTFPYEQYF	TRBJ2-7	NA	NA	TRBV6-4
TGCGCCAGCAGCTTGCCCAATGTAGCGGGAGGTCTCGACGAGCAGTACTTC	CASSLPNVAGGLDEQYF	TRBJ2-7	once	TRBD2	TRBV5-1
TGCAGCGTTGGAGGGTTGGGCCCGGGTCGGAACACTGAAGCTTTCTTT	CSVGGLGPGRNTEAFF	TRBJ1-1	NA	NA	TRBV29-1
TGTGCCAGCAGCTTATTGGGGGCGGGAGGACCAGATACGCAGTATTTT	CASSLLGAGGPDTQYF	TRBJ2-3	once	TRBD2	TRBV7-8
TGTGCCAGCAGCCAAGACCCCAGCCCAGGAGGGTATGGCTACACCTTC	CASSQDPSPGGYGYTF	TRBJ1-2	NA	NA	TRBV4-2
TGTGCCAGCAGCGTAGAGGCTGCAGGGCCCCAAGAGACCCAGTACTTC	CASSVEAAGPQETQYF	TRBJ2-5	NA	NA	TRBV9
TGTGCCAGCAGTCCCCAGGACAGGGTTTACAATGAGCAGTTCTTC	CASSPQDRVYNEQFF	TRBJ2-1	NA	TRBD1	TRBV28